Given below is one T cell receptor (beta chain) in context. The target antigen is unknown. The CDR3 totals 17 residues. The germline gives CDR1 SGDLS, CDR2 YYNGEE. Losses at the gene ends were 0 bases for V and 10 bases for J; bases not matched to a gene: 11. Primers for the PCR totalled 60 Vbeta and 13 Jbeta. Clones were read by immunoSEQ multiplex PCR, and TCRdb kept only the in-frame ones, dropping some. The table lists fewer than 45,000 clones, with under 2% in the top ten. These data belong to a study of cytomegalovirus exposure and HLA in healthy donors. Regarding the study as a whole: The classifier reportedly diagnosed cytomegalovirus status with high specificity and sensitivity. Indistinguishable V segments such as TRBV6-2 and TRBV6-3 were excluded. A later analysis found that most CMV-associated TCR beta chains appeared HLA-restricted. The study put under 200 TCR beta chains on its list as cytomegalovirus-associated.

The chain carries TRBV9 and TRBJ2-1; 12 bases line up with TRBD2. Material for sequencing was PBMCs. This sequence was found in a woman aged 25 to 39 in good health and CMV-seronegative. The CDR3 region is CASSVVGGLAGGEEQFF. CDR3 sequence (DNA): TGTGCCAGCAGCGTAGTAGGAGGGCTAGCGGGAGGGGAGGAGCAGTTCTTC.